The rows below give T cell receptor beta chains drawn from one sample of a study of CD8 T cells in ankylosing spondylitis. TCRdb recomputed calls from the 5' RACE reads with MiXCR, one row per CDR3 protein. Of 200,000 to 250,000 distinct CDR3 sequences listed, roughly a tenth were seen once; the top ten hold about 19%. The sequencing sample was made of blood, either unsorted or a sorted T cell fraction (not recorded which). The receptors shown here come from a male donor with ankylosing spondylitis or in good health (not recorded which). Each CDR3 is given with its conserved first and last residue. The D gene is left open where the match is weak. Part of the rows lack a size; the others show once, few, many or a class for expanded clones.

clone_size	v_call	d_call	j_call	cdr3_nt	cdr3_aa
many	TRBV29-1	TRBD1	TRBJ1-1	TGCAGCGTTGGGACAGGGGGAATCCAAGCTTTCTTT	CSVGTGGIQAFF
many	TRBV2	TRBD1	TRBJ2-5	TGTGCCAGCAGTGAACGTATGGGACAGGGAGAGACCCAGTACTTC	CASSERMGQGETQYF
many	TRBV15	-	TRBJ1-2	TGTGCCACCAGCAGAGATTTAGGCTCTAACTATGGCTACACCTTC	CATSRDLGSNYGYTF
many	TRBV5-6	-	TRBJ2-2	TGTGCCAGCAGCTTGGACACAGCGGGCACCGGGGAGCTGTTTTTT	CASSLDTAGTGELFF
many	TRBV13	TRBD1	TRBJ2-7	TGTGCCAGCAGCCTGCAAAGGTGGGACAGTCCATACGAGCAGTACTTC	CASSLQRWDSPYEQYF
many	TRBV4-2	TRBD2	TRBJ2-3	TGTGCCAGCAGCCAAGATGGGCTAGCGGGGGGGCTCAGCACAGATACGCAGTATTTT	CASSQDGLAGGLSTDTQYF
-	TRBV28	TRBD2	TRBJ2-5	TGTGCCAGCAGTTTAGTTGGGCGGGGGGGGCAAGAGACCCAGTACTTC	CASSLVGRGGQETQYF
many	TRBV27	-	TRBJ1-5	TGTGCCAGCAGTTTATCGGGGGGGTCTAGCAATCAGCCCCAGCATTTT	CASSLSGGSSNQPQHF
-	TRBV11-2	TRBD2	TRBJ2-1	TGTGCCAGCAGCTTAGCGGGGGGGTGGGATGAGCAGTTCTTC	CASSLAGGWDEQFF
many	TRBV12-3/TRBV12-4	-	TRBJ1-4	TGTGCCAGCAGTTTCGGAGGGGATGGTGAAAAACTGTTTTTT	CASSFGGDGEKLFF
-	TRBV7-2	TRBD1	TRBJ1-6	TGTGCCAGCAGCTTAGCCCCCAGGGGGGTTGGCTCCTATAATTCACCCCTCCACTTT	CASSLAPRGVGSYNSPLHF
many	TRBV20-1	TRBD1	TRBJ1-2	TGCAGTGACAACGGACAGGGTCTCAACAATGGCTACACCTTC	CSDNGQGLNNGYTF
-	TRBV18	-	TRBJ2-7	TGTGCCAGCTCACTAAGTGATCAGGGCGATTACGAGCAGTACTTC	CASSLSDQGDYEQYF